This T cell receptor (beta chain) was retrieved from a study of blood T cells in healthy people across ages (dated by TCRdb to between 2015 and 2017). The study in broad terms: In model experiments, template switching captured roughly one uniquely barcoded TCR beta cDNA molecule for every two T cells. Age-related changes in TCR beta repertoire diversity were measured in the study by deep sequencing normalized with unique cDNA molecular identifiers. Four age groups were formed from the donors: young (average roughly 16 years), middle-aged (roughly 38), aged (about 62) and long-lived (approximately 78). To avoid experimental bias, donors of different ages were spread randomly across the sequencing lanes. Two additional independent replicas of 1 million unique cDNA reads from the same blood draw were analyzed for two donors (one aged 18 to 30 and one aged 80 or older).

This clonotype was counted a few times. Its antigen has not been determined. Per-nucleotide qualities are absent, and no much larger clonotype sits a single base away. The library was obtained by 5' RACE. Sequencer: Illumina HiSeq 2500. A second PCR of roughly 6 to 11 cycles was run with a J-beta primer mix and a sample-barcoded 5' primer. A unique molecular identifier was introduced onto each TCR beta cDNA molecule by a template-switch 5' adaptor carrying 12 random nucleotides. Each sample yielded at least 2.5 million CDR3-containing paired-end reads. All of the RNA was converted into first-strand cDNA using the Mint cDNA synthesis kit, with a TRBC-specific oligonucleotide serving as the primer. After uracil-DNA glycosylase treatment, a first 18-cycle PCR used universal primers M1SS and BC2_uni_R on all cDNA. The source study handled its data this way. Each sample was normalized by randomly selecting 1 million high-quality reads, each carrying a distinct molecular identifier. Reads sharing molecular identifiers were discarded rather than binned into consensus sequences. MiTCR, with a Q25 quality threshold and the strictest error-elimination algorithm, was used for CDR3 identification, clonotype clustering and error correction. A nonparametric unseen species model using Euler transformation provided a lower-bound estimate of total TCR beta diversity. Using fastp trimming at Q25 and MiXCR clonotype assembly, TCRdb reanalyzed the public sequencing data and kept in-frame beta chains. For every CDR3 protein sequence, its rows merge into one entry that carries the most common genes and DNA. The V and J calls shown here were made by TCRdb, not taken from the authors' results. In all, the sample holds fewer than 900,000 distinct CDR3 sequences, and 40% to 45% of those were seen once. Around a fifth of the sample is held by the ten biggest clonotypes.

The CDR3 covers 16 residues, taking in both the cysteine and the phenylalanine. The retained sequence is limited to the CDR3, 48 bases, with the frame set at the first base. Reading the germline V gene gives CDR1 KGHSH and CDR2 LQKENI. The germline V end is reduced by 0 bases and the J end by 0 bases; junction bases left unmatched: 0. Summary of the overall study and its limitations: Observed TCR beta diversity correlated strongly with the percentage of naive T cells measured by flow cytometry. Conclusive comparison of naive and antigen-experienced compartments was prevented by the profiling of bulk unsorted PBMCs. The long-lived group showed more naive CD4+ T cells, fewer expanded clones and increased TCR diversity than the aged group, suggesting age selection. Estimates of total diversity based on one million sequenced T cells were considered lower bounds and underestimates. The CMV infection status of donors was not known, potentially confounding age-related changes in expanded clonotypes. As age increased, observed TCR beta diversity per million T cells dropped in a roughly linear way, and a significant reduction was already evident by age about 40.

Systemically healthy Caucasian individuals from Russia, roughly 40 in total and aged roughly 6 to 100 years, were included as donors. About 9.8 milliliters of peripheral blood were drawn from each donor into EDTA-treated Vacutainer tubes. Ficoll-Paque density-gradient centrifugation was used to isolate PBMCs, with at least 6 million obtained per sample. Trizol reagent was used to extract total RNA from the PBMCs, yielding at least 5.5 micrograms per sample. For every donor, an aliquot of PBMCs went through flow cytometry to measure the percentages of naive CD45RAhigh/CD27high T cells. This chain is built from TRBV18 and TRBJ2-3, with 10 bases aligning to TRBD2. The TCR sequence derives from a woman aged 55-69 years in good health. Sequencing was performed on blood. The DNA sequence follows: TGTGCCAGCTCACCACCGACTAGCGGGAGCACAGATACGCAGTATTTT. This yields the protein CASSPPTSGSTDTQYF. Supplemented by the reference TRBV18 and TRBJ2-3 proteins around the CDR3, the complete variable domain is NAGVMQNPRHLVRRRGQEARLRCSPMKGHSHVYWYRQLPEEGLKFMVYLQKENIIDESGMPKERFSAEFPKEGPSILRIQQVVRGDSAAYFCASSPPTSGSTDTQYFGPGTRLTVL.